The sample holds many counts of the clone carrying this T cell receptor beta chain. The target antigen is unknown. This CDR3 has 15 residues. The germline V gene encodes CDR1 DFQATT and CDR2 SNEGSKA (reference sequence). The trim removed 6 bases at V and 9 bases at J, leaving 14 bases unmatched. Uncontrolled infection, other autoimmune disease, pregnancy and lactation each barred patients from inclusion. A roughly 9.1 ml volume of fresh peripheral blood provided the PBMCs. The TCR beta CDR3 regions underwent amplification using RNA transcripts as the source. RT-PCR in the first round (using the HTBI primer set) targeted the TCR CDR3. TCRdb re-analysed the multiplex PCR reads in MiXCR, keeping a single row per CDR3 protein. The sample consists of about 400,000 distinct CDR3 sequences, over 11% of them appearing once. The data originate from a study of T cells in Graves' hyperthyroidism and ophthalmopathy. Broader study findings: The majority of expanded thyroid clonotypes above 0.001 also appeared in blood.

V gene TRBV20-1 combines with J gene TRBJ2-1; 10 bases fit TRBD1. This receptor was obtained from a man aged 45 to 65 with Graves' ophthalmopathy. The sample was blood. The CDR3 loop is CSAHLTGGYHIEQFF. Here the CDR3 DNA reads TGCAGTGCCCACTTGACAGGGGGCTATCATATTGAGCAGTTCTTC.